These T cell receptor beta chains were read from a single sample in a study of T-cell reconstitution after alpha-beta-depleted transplantation in children. Using its own MiXCR run on the PCR reads, TCRdb lists one record per CDR3 protein. In the table there are about 500,000 distinct CDR3 sequences, approximately 30% of which are singletons. Sequencing used PBMCs from the stem cell graft donor, obtained from the stem cell graft. The receptors originated from a human donor who donated a stem cell graft to a child with aplastic anemia. Both conserved end residues are part of each CDR3. A D gene is named only where the DNA matches it firmly. Not every row has a clone size; where given, it reads once, few, many or a size class.

size	V	J	D	DNA	CDR3
-	TRBV3-1	TRBJ2-6	TRBD2	TGTGCCAGCAGACCTCCGGGACTATACACCTCTGGGGCCAACGTCCTGACTTTC	CASRPPGLYTSGANVLTF
-	TRBV4-3	TRBJ2-1	TRBD2	TGCGCCAGCAGCCATTCCGGGACTAGAGTTTCTCGGGAGCAGTTCTTC	CASSHSGTRVSREQFF
once	TRBV7-2	TRBJ1-4	TRBD1	TGTGCCAGCAGCCAGGACAGGGTTGGTGAAAAACTGTTTTTT	CASSQDRVGEKLFF
-	TRBV7-8	TRBJ2-1	TRBD1	TGTGCCAGCAGCCTTTACAGGGGCAATGAGCAGTTCTTC	CASSLYRGNEQFF
-	TRBV5-1	TRBJ1-4	TRBD1	TGCGCCAGCAGCCCCGGGACAGGGCACGAAAAACTGTTTTTT	CASSPGTGHEKLFF
-	TRBV4-2	TRBJ2-1	-	TGTGCCAGCAGCCAGGGTCATCTAGGGACTTACAATGAGCAGTTCTTC	CASSQGHLGTYNEQFF
few	TRBV6-5	TRBJ2-3	-	TGTGCCAGCAGTTACTCTACCTGGCGCACAGATACGCAGTATTTT	CASSYSTWRTDTQYF
few	TRBV7-2	TRBJ2-1	-	TGTGCCAGCAGCTTAGTTTTTATCGGAGGGCGGTACAATGAGCAGTTCTTC	CASSLVFIGGRYNEQFF
-	TRBV18	TRBJ1-1	-	TGTGCCAGCTCACCGACAGTTCAGAACACTGAAGCTTTCTTT	CASSPTVQNTEAFF
-	TRBV5-1	TRBJ2-2	TRBD1	TGCGCCAGCAGCCCCGGGACAGGGGGCGTCGGGGAGCTGTTTTTT	CASSPGTGGVGELFF
few	TRBV5-6	TRBJ2-3	-	TGTGCCAGCAGCTTGGCGGGACTCCCCACAGATACGCAGTATTTT	CASSLAGLPTDTQYF
few	TRBV20-1	TRBJ1-2	-	TGCAGTGCTAGAGAGGACGGTGGCGAGTATGGCTACACCTTC	CSAREDGGEYGYTF
-	TRBV24-1	TRBJ2-5	TRBD1	TGTGCCACCAGTGACTCCGGGACAGGGCGTCAAGAGACCCAGTACTTC	CATSDSGTGRQETQYF
-	TRBV27	TRBJ2-1	-	TGTGCCAGCAGTCGGGAGCTTTACAATGAGCAGTTCTTC	CASSRELYNEQFF
few	TRBV7-2	TRBJ2-1	TRBD2	TGTGCCAGCAGCCAAACTAGCGGATCCTACAATGAGCAGTTCTTC	CASSQTSGSYNEQFF
-	TRBV12-3/TRBV12-4	TRBJ1-2	-	TGTGCCAGCAGTTTAGGGGTGCGGTATGGCTACACCTTC	CASSLGVRYGYTF
few	TRBV18	TRBJ2-3	-	TGTGCCAGCTCACCGAGTGACTCGAGGGATACGCAGTATTTT	CASSPSDSRDTQYF
-	TRBV4-3	TRBJ2-2	-	TGCGCCAGCGGCCCGGGACGGCTGAACACCGGGGAGCTGTTTTTT	CASGPGRLNTGELFF
-	TRBV5-1	TRBJ2-5	-	TGCGCCAGCACCATCATCCCGGGGGAAGAGACCCAGTACTTC	CASTIIPGEETQYF
-	TRBV7-2	TRBJ1-2	-	TGTGCCAGCGGGACACACAGTAATCATGGCTACACCTTC	CASGTHSNHGYTF
few	TRBV29-1	TRBJ2-7	TRBD2	TGCAGCGTTGATCCGGGAGGATCCTACGAGCAGTACTTC	CSVDPGGSYEQYF
-	TRBV10-3	TRBJ1-2	TRBD1	TGTGCCATCAGTGGACCGGGACAGGGAAGGGGGTACTACACCTTC	CAISGPGQGRGYYTF
-	TRBV3-1	TRBJ2-3	-	TGTGCCAGCAGCCAGCAGGGACCCGATACGCAGTATTTT	CASSQQGPDTQYF
-	TRBV5-4	TRBJ2-2	-	TGTGCCAGCAGCTCCTCGAGAAAACGCACCGGGGAGCTGTTTTTT	CASSSSRKRTGELFF
few	TRBV12-3/TRBV12-4	TRBJ2-1	TRBD1	TGTGCCAGCAGTCTCCGCCACGACAGGGTCTACAATGAGCAGTTCTTC	CASSLRHDRVYNEQFF
-	TRBV24-1	TRBJ2-1	TRBD2	TGTGCCACCAGGGCTAGCGGTACCGGGAACAATGAGCAGTTCTTC	CATRASGTGNNEQFF
-	TRBV11-3	TRBJ1-5	-	TGTGCCAGCAGCTTACATAGCAATCAGCCCCAGCATTTT	CASSLHSNQPQHF
few	TRBV6-1	TRBJ1-1	-	TGTGCCAGCACGATTGGGACTGAAGCTTTCTTT	CASTIGTEAFF
few	TRBV20-1	TRBJ2-3	TRBD2	TGCAGTGCTAGAATGAGCGGGAGGTCTACAGATACGCAGTATTTT	CSARMSGRSTDTQYF
-	TRBV5-1	TRBJ2-1	TRBD2	TGCGCCAGCAGCTTAACGGGAGCGGGAGGGCTTGGTTTGAATGAGCAGTTCTTC	CASSLTGAGGLGLNEQFF
few	TRBV7-2	TRBJ1-1	TRBD1	TGTGCCAGCAGCCCCCAAACAGGGGGCCTAAGGCAACCTTTCTTT	CASSPQTGGLRQPFF
few	TRBV29-1	TRBJ2-1	TRBD2	TGCAGCGTTCTTTGGTCTAGCGGGATCATCGAATTCTACAATGAGCAGTTCTTC	CSVLWSSGIIEFYNEQFF
-	TRBV6-2/TRBV6-3	TRBJ2-5	-	TGTGCCAGCACCCTATTACTAGGATCCCAAGAGACCCAGTACTTC	CASTLLLGSQETQYF
few	TRBV28	TRBJ2-7	TRBD2	TGTGCCAGCAGTCCATATAGCGGGAGTCTTGACGAGCAGTACTTC	CASSPYSGSLDEQYF
-	TRBV7-2	TRBJ2-2	TRBD2	TGTGCCAGCAGCTTGGCTAGCGGACTGAACACCGGGGAGCTGTTTTTT	CASSLASGLNTGELFF
-	TRBV5-1	TRBJ1-2	-	TGCGCCAGCAGCTTGACCCTAATGACTACGGGTGGGGGCTACACCTTC	CASSLTLMTTGGGYTF
-	TRBV20-1	TRBJ2-4	TRBD2	TGCAGTGCAGTTAGCGGGAGGGCTGAAAACATTCAGTACTTC	CSAVSGRAENIQYF
few	TRBV4-3	TRBJ2-7	TRBD2	TGCGCCAGCAGCTCAGGACTAGCCGTTTCCTACGAGCAGTACTTC	CASSSGLAVSYEQYF
-	TRBV7-2	TRBJ1-2	TRBD1	TGTGCCAGCAGCTTAGCGGCGGGGACAGCCTATGGCTACACCTTC	CASSLAAGTAYGYTF
-	TRBV5-1	TRBJ1-1	-	TGCGCCAGCAGCGTCAGAGGCGCCATGAACACTGAAGCTTTCTTT	CASSVRGAMNTEAFF
-	TRBV6-1	TRBJ2-7	TRBD1	TGTGCCAGCAGTCAAGCATCTGGGACAGGGATCTACGAGCAGTACTTC	CASSQASGTGIYEQYF
-	TRBV29-1	TRBJ1-3	-	TGCAGCGTTGGGTATGGAAACACCATATATTTT	CSVGYGNTIYF
few	TRBV28	TRBJ2-2	TRBD1	TGTGCCAGCAGAACGGGACAGACGAACACCGGGGAGCTGTTTTTT	CASRTGQTNTGELFF
few	TRBV19	TRBJ1-2	-	TGTGCCAGTAGTATATTGAGCCGTAGGGGCTATGGCTACACCTTC	CASSILSRRGYGYTF
-	TRBV10-3	TRBJ2-7	TRBD2	TGTGCCATCATGGCGGGAGGGCCCTCCGAGCAGTACTTC	CAIMAGGPSEQYF
-	TRBV6-2/TRBV6-3	TRBJ2-1	-	TGTGCCAGCAGTTACGAACGGGTACTCTACAATGAGCAGTTCTTC	CASSYERVLYNEQFF
few	TRBV20-1	TRBJ1-5	-	TGCAGTGCGCTTCGAAGGGGGACTAGCAATCAGCCCCAGCATTTT	CSALRRGTSNQPQHF
-	TRBV29-1	TRBJ1-2	-	TGCAGCGTTGAGGGGGTTCGAATTCGTGGCTACACCTTC	CSVEGVRIRGYTF
few	TRBV4-2	TRBJ1-6	-	TGTGCCAGCAGCCAAGATGAGAGGACAGCAAATTCACCCCTCCACTTT	CASSQDERTANSPLHF
once	TRBV5-1	TRBJ1-3	-	TGCGCCAGCAGCCTCCGGCGGGGAGGAGGTGGAAACACCATATATTTT	CASSLRRGGGGNTIYF
-	TRBV12-3/TRBV12-4	TRBJ2-2	TRBD2	TGTGCCAGCAGCTTTCTAGCGGGAAGCTTCTCGAACACCGGGGAGCTGTTTTTT	CASSFLAGSFSNTGELFF
-	TRBV11-1	TRBJ1-1	-	TGTGCCAGCAGACCCGGGGGCGCAGGCATTCTCATGAACACTGAAGCTTTCTTT	CASRPGGAGILMNTEAFF
-	TRBV29-1	TRBJ1-5	-	TGCAGCGTTGCGTCAAGTCCAGGAGGACAGCCCCAGCATTTT	CSVASSPGGQPQHF
few	TRBV7-8	TRBJ2-3	-	TGTGCCAGCAGCTTAGGGCTAGCGAATGAAGATACGCAGTATTTT	CASSLGLANEDTQYF
-	TRBV11-2	TRBJ2-5	-	TGTGCCAGCAGCTTAAGTAACGGGGAGACCCAGTACTTC	CASSLSNGETQYF
-	TRBV30	TRBJ2-2	-	TGTGCCTGGAGTCGAGGCGGATCCACCGGGGAGCTGTTTTTT	CAWSRGGSTGELFF
few	TRBV6-5	TRBJ1-5	TRBD1	TGTGCCAGCAGTTACACCGGGCTTGACAGGGTTTTTGGTCAGCCCCAGCATTTT	CASSYTGLDRVFGQPQHF
few	TRBV30	TRBJ1-5	-	TGTGCCTGGACCAGGGAAAAGGGACGCGGGACAAATCAGCCCCAGCATTTT	CAWTREKGRGTNQPQHF
few	TRBV3-1	TRBJ2-3	-	TGTGCCAGCAGCAGACAACATAGCACAGATACGCAGTATTTT	CASSRQHSTDTQYF
-	TRBV2	TRBJ2-2	-	TGTGCCAGCTGGGCCAAGGGAAACACCGGGGAGCTGTTTTTT	CASWAKGNTGELFF